This T cell receptor beta chain is from a study of T cell clonality in common variable immunodeficiency. Heparinized whole blood, about 4.5 to 9 ml, came from each donor. This clone was recorded at least ten times. Antigen specificity is unknown. Read coverage stops 3 residues before the CDR3 terminus; the germline J gene supplies the remainder. Study-level points and caveats: Repertoire-complication correlations in CVID were limited by patient heterogeneity. TCRbeta clonality was increased in CVID versus healthy controls.

This CDR3 contains 14 residues. Germline assignment: CDR1 SGHRS and CDR2 YFSETQ. Trimming removed 4 bases from V and 6 bases from J, with 14 bases in between. TCRdb's table, derived via immunoSEQ multiplex PCR, lists solely in-frame clones and lacks some. Altogether under 60,000 clones were found in the sample, and no singletons occur. Sequencing used peripheral blood mononuclear cells. The receptor was derived from a person between 18 and 70 years old in good health. The chain uses TRBV5-1 and TRBJ2-1; D remains unclear. CDR3 DNA, as far as it was read: TGCGCCAGCAGCCTAATTAGCCCTAGCAATGAG. Amino acid sequence: CASSLISPSNE. The full CDR3 reads CASSLISPSNEQFF.